This entry describes one T cell receptor (beta chain). Antigen unknown. Generated by immunoSEQ multiplex PCR, the TCRdb table keeps only in-frame clones and is missing some. The sample carries over 150,000 clones, less than 95% recorded once. Trimming shortened V by 4 bases and J by 1 base, and 16 bases separated the two germline ends. The CDR3 is 17 residues long. From germline, CDR1 is SGHDN and CDR2 FVKESK. This sample stems from a study of T cell responses to AZD1222 COVID-19 vaccine. Study at large: Pooled in the analysis were second doses at about 4 or about 12 weeks.

Findings and limits, study-wide: Clonal diversity may have been underestimated, and the donors were mostly white British, with more females than males. Recipients of AZD1222 seropositive at baseline numbered only five or six.

The chain is built from TRBV14 and TRBJ2-2, with D perhaps being TRBD1 or TRBD2 (5 bases each). The material sequenced was peripheral blood, taken on day 0 of AZD1222 vaccination. This TCR was sampled from an adult in good health. The CDR3 region has the DNA TGTGCCAGCAGCCGGATCCCGGGGACGGGGAACACCGGGGAGCTGTTTTTT. Protein: CASSRIPGTGNTGELFF.